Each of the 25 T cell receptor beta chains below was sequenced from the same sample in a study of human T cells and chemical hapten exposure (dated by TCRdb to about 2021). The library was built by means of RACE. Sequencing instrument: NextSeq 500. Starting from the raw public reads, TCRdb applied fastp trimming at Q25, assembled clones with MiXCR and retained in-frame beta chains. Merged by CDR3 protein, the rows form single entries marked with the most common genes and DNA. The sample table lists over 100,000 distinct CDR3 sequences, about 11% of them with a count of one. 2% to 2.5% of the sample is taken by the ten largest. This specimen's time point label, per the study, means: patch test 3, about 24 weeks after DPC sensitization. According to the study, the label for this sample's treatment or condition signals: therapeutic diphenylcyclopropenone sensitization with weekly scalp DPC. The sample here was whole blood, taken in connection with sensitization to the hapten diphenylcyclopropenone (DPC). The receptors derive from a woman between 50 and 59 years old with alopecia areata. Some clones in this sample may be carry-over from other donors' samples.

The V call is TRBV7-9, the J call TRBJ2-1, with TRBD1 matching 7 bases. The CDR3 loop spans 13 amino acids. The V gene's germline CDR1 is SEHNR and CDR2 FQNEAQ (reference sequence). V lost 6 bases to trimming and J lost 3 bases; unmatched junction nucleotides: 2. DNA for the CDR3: TGTGCCAGCAGTCGGGACAGCTACAATGAGCAGTTCTTC. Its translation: CASSRDSYNEQFF.

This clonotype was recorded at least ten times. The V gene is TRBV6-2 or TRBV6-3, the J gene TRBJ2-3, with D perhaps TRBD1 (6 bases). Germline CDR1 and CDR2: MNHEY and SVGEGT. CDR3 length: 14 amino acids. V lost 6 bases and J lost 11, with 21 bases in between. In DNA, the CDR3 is TGTGCCAGCAGGAGAGGACTCGGGGACAAGGAGCAGTATTTT. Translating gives CASRRGLGDKEQYF.

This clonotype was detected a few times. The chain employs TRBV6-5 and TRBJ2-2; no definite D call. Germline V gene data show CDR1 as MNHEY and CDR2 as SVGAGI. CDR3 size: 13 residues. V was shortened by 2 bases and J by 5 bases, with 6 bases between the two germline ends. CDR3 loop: CASSYGPTGELFF. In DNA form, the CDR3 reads TGTGCCAGCAGTTACGGACCGACCGGGGAGCTGTTTTTT.

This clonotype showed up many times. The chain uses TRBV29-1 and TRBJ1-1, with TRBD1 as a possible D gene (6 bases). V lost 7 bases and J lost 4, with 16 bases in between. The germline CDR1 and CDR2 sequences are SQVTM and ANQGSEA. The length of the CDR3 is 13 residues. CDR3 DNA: TGCAGCGGTGGAGGACAGCCTATCACTGAAGCTTTCTTT. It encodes CSGGGQPITEAFF.

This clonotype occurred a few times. CDR3 region: CSATSPTYEQYF. CDR3 nucleotide sequence: TGCAGTGCTACCTCCCCAACCTACGAGCAGTACTTC. This chain connects TRBV20-1 to TRBJ2-7; no clear D gene. CDR1 DFQATT and CDR2 SNEGSKA come from the germline V gene (reference sequence). The CDR3 covers 12 residues. V lost 4 bases to trimming and J lost 2 bases, with 9 bases between them.

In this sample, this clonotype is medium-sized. As DNA, the CDR3 is TGCAGCGTTGACAGGTCCAACACTGAAGCTTTCTTT. Translated, it gives CSVDRSNTEAFF. The chain has TRBV29-1 and TRBJ1-1; D not certain. The germline V and J ends were trimmed by 3 bases and 2 bases, with 7 bases remaining between them. Germline V gene data show CDR1 as SQVTM and CDR2 as ANQGSEA. The CDR3 is 12 residues long.

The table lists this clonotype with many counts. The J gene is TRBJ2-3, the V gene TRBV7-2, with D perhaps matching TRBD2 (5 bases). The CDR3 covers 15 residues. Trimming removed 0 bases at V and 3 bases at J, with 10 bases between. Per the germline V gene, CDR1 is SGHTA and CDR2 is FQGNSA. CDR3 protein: CASSLALSGTDTQYF. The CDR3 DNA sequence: TGTGCCAGCAGCTTAGCACTAAGCGGAACAGATACGCAGTATTTT.

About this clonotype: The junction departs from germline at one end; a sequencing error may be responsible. CDR3 region: CAGSVVEGGYGYTF. CDR3 in DNA: TGTGCCGGCAGCGTAGTAGAGGGCGGCTATGGCTACACCTTC. The V gene is TRBV9, the J gene TRBJ1-2, with no clear D. Per germline, CDR1 SGDLS and CDR2 YYNGEE. The CDR3 spans 14 residues.

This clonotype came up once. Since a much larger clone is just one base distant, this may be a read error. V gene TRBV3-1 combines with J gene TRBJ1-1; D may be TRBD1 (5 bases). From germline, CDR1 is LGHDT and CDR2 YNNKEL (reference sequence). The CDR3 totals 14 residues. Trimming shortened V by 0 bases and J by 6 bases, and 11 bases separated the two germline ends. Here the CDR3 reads CASSQEGLKAEAFF. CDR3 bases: TGTGCCAGCAGCCAAGAGGGGCTAAAGGCTGAAGCTTTCTTT.

The DNA for the CDR3 is TGTGCCAGCAGTTACTCCCGGGACAGAAACTATGGCTACACCTTC. This encodes CASSYSRDRNYGYTF. The chain has TRBV6-5 and TRBJ1-2; 7 bases match TRBD1. The CDR3 totals 15 residues. Germline CDR1 reads MNHEY; CDR2 reads SVGAGI. The ends lost 0 bases at V and 2 bases at J; junction bases unmatched: 3.

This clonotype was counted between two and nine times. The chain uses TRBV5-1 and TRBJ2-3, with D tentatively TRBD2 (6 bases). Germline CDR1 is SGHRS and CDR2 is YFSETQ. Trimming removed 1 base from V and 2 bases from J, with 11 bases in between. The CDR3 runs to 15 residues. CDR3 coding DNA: TGCGCCAGCAGCTTGCTTCCGGGGGACACAGATACGCAGTATTTT. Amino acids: CASSLLPGDTDTQYF. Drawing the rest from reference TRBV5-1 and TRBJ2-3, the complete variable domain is KAGVTQTPRYLIKTRGQQVTLSCSPISGHRSVSWYQQTPGQGLQFLFEYFSETQRNKGNFPGRFSGRQFSNSRSEMNVSTLELGDSALYLCASSLLPGDTDTQYFGPGTRLTVL.

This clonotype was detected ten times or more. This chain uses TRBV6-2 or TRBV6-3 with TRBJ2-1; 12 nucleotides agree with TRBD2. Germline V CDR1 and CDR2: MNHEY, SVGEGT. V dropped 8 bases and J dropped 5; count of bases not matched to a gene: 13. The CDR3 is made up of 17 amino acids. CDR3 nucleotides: TGTGCCAGCGGGTCATTGCGACTAGCGGGAGACAACAATGAGCAGTTCTTC. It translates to CASGSLRLAGDNNEQFF.

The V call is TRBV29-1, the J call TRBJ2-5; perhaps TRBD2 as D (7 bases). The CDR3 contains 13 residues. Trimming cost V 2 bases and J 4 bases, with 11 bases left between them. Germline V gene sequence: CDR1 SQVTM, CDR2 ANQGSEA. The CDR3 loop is CSVEWGGAETQYF. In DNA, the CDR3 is TGCAGCGTTGAATGGGGGGGGGCAGAGACCCAGTACTTC.

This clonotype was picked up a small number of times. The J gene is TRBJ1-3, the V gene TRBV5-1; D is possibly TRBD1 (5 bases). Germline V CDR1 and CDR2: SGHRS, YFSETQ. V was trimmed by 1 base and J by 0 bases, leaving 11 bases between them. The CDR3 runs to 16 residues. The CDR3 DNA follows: TGCGCCAGCAGCTTGTTAGGGGAATCCTCTGGAAACACCATATATTTT. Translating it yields CASSLLGESSGNTIYF.

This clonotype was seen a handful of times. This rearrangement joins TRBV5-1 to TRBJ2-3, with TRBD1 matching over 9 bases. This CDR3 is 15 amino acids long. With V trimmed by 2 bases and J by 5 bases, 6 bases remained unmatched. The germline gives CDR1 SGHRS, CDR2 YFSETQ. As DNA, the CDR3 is TGCGCCAGCAGCTTCGGACAGGGGAGAGGAGATACGCAGTATTTT. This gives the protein CASSFGQGRGDTQYF.

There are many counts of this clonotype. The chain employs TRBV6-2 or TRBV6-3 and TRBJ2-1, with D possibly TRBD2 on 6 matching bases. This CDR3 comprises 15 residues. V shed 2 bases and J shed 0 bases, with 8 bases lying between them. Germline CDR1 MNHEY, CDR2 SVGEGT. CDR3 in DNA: TGTGCCAGCAGTTACGGGACTGCCTCCTACAATGAGCAGTTCTTC. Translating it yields CASSYGTASYNEQFF.

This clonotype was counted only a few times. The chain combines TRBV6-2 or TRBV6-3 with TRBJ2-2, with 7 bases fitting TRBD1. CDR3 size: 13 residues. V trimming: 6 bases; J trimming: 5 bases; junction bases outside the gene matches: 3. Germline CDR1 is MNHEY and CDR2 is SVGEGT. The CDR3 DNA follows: TGTGCCAGCAGCCTCAGGGGGACCGGGGAGCTGTTTTTT. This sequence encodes CASSLRGTGELFF.

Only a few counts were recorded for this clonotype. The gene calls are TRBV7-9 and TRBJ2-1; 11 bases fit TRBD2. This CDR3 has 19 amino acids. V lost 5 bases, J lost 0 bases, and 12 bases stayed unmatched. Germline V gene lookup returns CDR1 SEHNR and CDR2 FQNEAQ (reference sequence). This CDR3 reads CASSGRGTSGISSYNEQFF. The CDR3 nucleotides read TGTGCCAGCAGCGGGAGGGGGACTAGCGGCATAAGCTCCTACAATGAGCAGTTCTTC.

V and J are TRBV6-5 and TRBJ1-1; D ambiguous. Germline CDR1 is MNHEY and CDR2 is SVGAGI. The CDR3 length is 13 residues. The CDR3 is CASGQRAGTEAFF. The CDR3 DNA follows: TGTGCAAGCGGTCAACGGGCGGGGACTGAAGCTTTCTTT.

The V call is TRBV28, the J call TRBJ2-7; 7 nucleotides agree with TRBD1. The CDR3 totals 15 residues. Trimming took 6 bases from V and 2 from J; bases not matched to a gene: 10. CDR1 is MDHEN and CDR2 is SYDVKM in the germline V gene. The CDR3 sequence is CASRVYRDRPYEQYF. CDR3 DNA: TGTGCCAGCAGAGTATACCGGGACAGACCCTACGAGCAGTACTTC.

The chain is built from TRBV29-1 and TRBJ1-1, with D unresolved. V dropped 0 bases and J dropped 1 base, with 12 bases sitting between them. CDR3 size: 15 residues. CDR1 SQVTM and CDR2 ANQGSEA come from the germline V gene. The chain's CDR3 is CSVEDGSWQNTEAFF. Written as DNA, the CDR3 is TGCAGCGTTGAAGATGGGTCCTGGCAGAACACTGAAGCTTTCTTT.

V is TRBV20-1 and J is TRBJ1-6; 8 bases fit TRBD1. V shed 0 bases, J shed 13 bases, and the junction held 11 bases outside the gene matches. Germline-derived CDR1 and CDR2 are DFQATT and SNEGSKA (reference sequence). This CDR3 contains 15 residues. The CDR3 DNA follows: TGCAGTGCTAGAGATCTCAGGACAGGGCGAGGTCCCCTCCACTTT. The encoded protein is CSARDLRTGRGPLHF.

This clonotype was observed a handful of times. The CDR3 DNA sequence: TGCAGCGCCCGACTAGCGGGAGCGGAAGAGCAGTACTTC. Amino acid sequence: CSARLAGAEEQYF. This sequence joins TRBV29-1 and TRBJ2-7; 12 bases map to TRBD2. The germline V gene encodes CDR1 SQVTM and CDR2 ANQGSEA. V lost 7 bases and J lost 7; bases outside the gene matches: 8. The CDR3 is 13 residues long.

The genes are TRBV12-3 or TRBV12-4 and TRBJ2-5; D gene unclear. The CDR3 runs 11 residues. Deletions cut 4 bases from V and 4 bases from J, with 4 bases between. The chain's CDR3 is CASSCSETQYF. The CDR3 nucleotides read TGTGCCAGCAGTTGCTCAGAGACCCAGTACTTC.

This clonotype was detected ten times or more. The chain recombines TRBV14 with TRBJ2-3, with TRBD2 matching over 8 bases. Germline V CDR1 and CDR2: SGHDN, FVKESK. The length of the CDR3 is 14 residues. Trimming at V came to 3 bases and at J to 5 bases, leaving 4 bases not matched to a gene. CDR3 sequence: CASSQRAGEDTQYF. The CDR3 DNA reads TGTGCCAGCAGCCAGAGAGCGGGAGAAGATACGCAGTATTTT.